What follows are 30 T cell receptor beta chains derived from one specimen sequenced in a study of T-cell reconstitution after alpha-beta-depleted transplantation in children. A TCRbeta library incorporating unique molecular identifiers was prepared. Using its own MiXCR run on the PCR reads, TCRdb lists one record per CDR3 protein. The sample gives about 190,000 distinct CDR3 sequences, 11% of which show up once; roughly 13% is in the top ten. Sequenced material: PBMCs, taken before TCRalphabeta/CD19-depleted stem cell transplant. These TCRs come from a boy aged 2 to 10 with acute myeloid leukemia, due to receive a stem cell transplant.

This rearrangement joins TRBV2 to TRBJ2-7, with D perhaps matching TRBD2 (6 bases). Germline V gene lookup returns CDR1 SNHLY and CDR2 FYNNEI. The ends were cut back, 1 base at V and 6 bases at J, with 19 bases in the middle. CDR3 length: 16 amino acids. CDR3 loop: CASSEGEAGGNLEQYF. In DNA, the CDR3 is TGTGCCAGCAGTGAAGGGGAGGCGGGCGGTAACCTCGAGCAGTACTTC.

This clonotype was recorded many times. The rearrangement joins TRBV15 to TRBJ1-6; D is unresolved. Trimming cost V 4 bases and J 13 bases, with 23 bases left between them. The germline CDR1 and CDR2 sequences are LNHNV and YYDKDF (reference sequence). This CDR3 comprises 16 residues. The CDR3 is CATSNLMAPADDPLHF. For the CDR3, the DNA is TGTGCCACCAGCAATCTGATGGCCCCCGCGGATGATCCCCTCCACTTT.

This clonotype was observed a few times. The J gene is TRBJ2-5, the V gene TRBV5-6; a weak D match, TRBD2 (5 bases). The CDR3 length is 16 residues. Germline assignment: CDR1 SGHDT and CDR2 YYEEEE. V was clipped by 8 bases and J by 0 bases, with 20 bases between them. DNA of the CDR3: TGTGCCAGGGGCCCCGGACTCCCGTCCAACCAAGAGACCCAGTACTTC. It specifies CARGPGLPSNQETQYF.

This clonotype was found many times. The chain links TRBV7-9 to TRBJ2-3, with TRBD2 identical over 8 bases. Trimming cost V 10 bases and J 2 bases; bases outside gene matches: 5. This CDR3 is built from 13 residues. Germline assignment: CDR1 SEHNR and CDR2 FQNEAQ (reference sequence). The CDR3 region is CAILGGDTDTQYF. CDR3 bases: TGTGCCATTCTCGGGGGGGACACAGATACGCAGTATTTT.

This clonotype showed up many times. The chain has TRBV5-1 and TRBJ2-7, with 11 bases that match TRBD2. With 4 bases clipped from V and 2 bases from J, the junction kept 2 bases outside the gene matches. Germline CDR1 SGHRS, CDR2 YFSETQ. There are 14 residues in the CDR3. The CDR3 region is CASSLAGGTYEQYF. The CDR3 DNA is TGCGCCAGCAGCCTAGCGGGAGGTACCTACGAGCAGTACTTC.

This clonotype was detected ten times or more. The chain combines TRBV6-1 with TRBJ2-5; TRBD2 matches 11 bases. J gave up 5 bases and V 6 bases, and 8 bases lay outside the gene matches. This CDR3 contains 15 residues. The germline gives CDR1 MNHNS, CDR2 SASEGT. The CDR3 DNA reads TGTGCCAGCAGCGAAACTAGCGGGGGCGGTGAGACCCAGTACTTC. Its translation: CASSETSGGGETQYF.

This clonotype has only one observation. Possible read error: a much larger clone is one base away. The chain is built from TRBV7-9 and TRBJ2-1, with D perhaps TRBD2 (5 bases). V gave up 7 bases and J gave up 0 bases, with 19 bases separating them. From germline, CDR1 is SEHNR and CDR2 FQNEAQ (reference sequence). This CDR3 has 17 residues. The CDR3: CASTPPFTGSSYNEQFF. The CDR3 DNA reads TGTGCCAGCACCCCACCGTTTACGGGAAGCTCCTACAATGAGCAGTTCTTC.

This clonotype occurred many times. This rearrangement joins TRBV28 to TRBJ1-4; TRBD1 is a possible D gene (6 bases). The V gene lost 5 bases and the J gene lost 2 bases, with 6 bases spanning the gap. The CDR3 covers 13 residues. Per germline, CDR1 MDHEN and CDR2 SYDVKM. CDR3 DNA: TGTGCCAGCAGTCAGGGGACTAATGAAAAACTGTTTTTT. Its translation: CASSQGTNEKLFF.

This clonotype came up many times. CDR3 nucleotide sequence: TGCGCCAGCAGCTTTAGCGGGAGGGGCCCCTACCAAGAGACCCAGTACTTC. Protein: CASSFSGRGPYQETQYF. The chain links TRBV5-1 to TRBJ2-5; 11 bases line up with TRBD2. This CDR3 region has 17 residues. Germline V gene data show CDR1 as SGHRS and CDR2 as YFSETQ. Trimming removed 2 bases from V and 0 bases from J; junction bases left unmatched: 6.

The sample holds many counts of this clonotype. J is TRBJ2-5 and V is TRBV4-1; 8 bases fit TRBD1. Losses at the gene ends were 3 bases for V and 6 bases for J; bases not matched to a gene: 9. Per the germline V gene, CDR1 is MGHRA and CDR2 is YSYEKL. The length of the CDR3 is 15 residues. CDR3 loop: CASSQIGQGGKTQYF. The CDR3, as DNA: TGCGCCAGCAGCCAGATTGGACAGGGAGGAAAGACCCAGTACTTC.

This clonotype is a singleton in its sample. A much larger clonotype is one base distant, so this may be a read error. The genes are TRBV20-1 and TRBJ2-1, with D unresolved. The CDR3 has 11 residues. Germline V gene lookup returns CDR1 DFQATT and CDR2 SNEGSKA (reference sequence). The CDR3 DNA reads as TGCTGTGTCCTCGGCGCCAATGAGCAGTTCTTC. This translates into CCVLGANEQFF.

This clonotype was picked up many times. The chain links TRBV5-1 to TRBJ2-3, with D uncertain. The ends were cut back, 0 bases at V and 3 bases at J, with 11 bases in the middle. The CDR3 covers 15 residues. Germline-derived CDR1 and CDR2 are SGHRS and YFSETQ. The CDR3 nucleotides are TGCGCCAGCAGCTTGGACGGTACCAAGACAGATACGCAGTATTTT. This sequence encodes CASSLDGTKTDTQYF.

This clonotype occurred many times. The rearrangement links TRBV12-3 or TRBV12-4 to TRBJ2-7, with 14 bases matching TRBD2. Unmatched junction bases numbered 6, after V lost 5 bases and J lost 3 bases. The CDR3 is made up of 16 amino acids. CDR3 sequence reads: CASSPGTSGGNYEQYF. The CDR3 bases are TGTGCCAGCAGTCCAGGGACTAGCGGGGGTAACTACGAGCAGTACTTC.

This clonotype was seen repeatedly, ten times or more. The V call is TRBV28, the J call TRBJ1-1; D remains ambiguous. From germline, CDR1 is MDHEN and CDR2 SYDVKM. Trimming left V 5 bases short and J 0 bases short, with 10 bases between. The length of the CDR3 is 14 residues. The CDR3 here is CASSPGGMNTEAFF. The CDR3 bases are TGTGCCAGCAGTCCCGGTGGGATGAACACTGAAGCTTTCTTT.

This clonotype occurred a few times. The genes are TRBV11-2 and TRBJ2-5; D not certain. Germline assignment: CDR1 SGHAT and CDR2 FQNNGV. The V and J ends lost 6 bases and 1 base respectively, with 12 bases between them. The CDR3 runs 14 residues. The CDR3 sequence is CASSKTGSQETQYF. The CDR3 DNA is TGTGCCAGCAGTAAAACCGGGTCCCAAGAGACCCAGTACTTC. Drawing the rest from reference TRBV11-2 and TRBJ2-5, the complete variable domain is EAGVAQSPRYKIIEKRQSVAFWCNPISGHATLYWYQQILGQGPKLLIQFQNNGVVDDSQLPKDRFSAERLKGVDSTLKIQPAKLEDSAVYLCASSKTGSQETQYFGPGTRLLVL.

This clonotype was counted a few times. The chain links TRBV7-3 to TRBJ2-3, with 10 bases aligning to TRBD2. Trimming at V came to 7 bases and at J to 4 bases, leaving 5 bases not matched to a gene. Per the germline V gene, CDR1 is SGHTA and CDR2 is FQGTGA. This CDR3 region has 14 residues. CDR3 protein: CASMPSGSSDTQYF. The CDR3 DNA follows: TGTGCCAGCATGCCTAGCGGGAGCTCAGATACGCAGTATTTT. Using reference TRBV7-3 and TRBJ2-3 for the parts outside the CDR3, the full variable domain is GAGVSQTPSNKVTEKGKYVELRCDPISGHTALYWYRQSLGQGPEFLIYFQGTGAADDSGLPNDRFFAVRPEGSVSTLKIQRTERGDSAVYLCASMPSGSSDTQYFGPGTRLTVL.

This clonotype has ten or more counts. CDR3 protein: CASSPSSAGRYEQYF. The CDR3 DNA sequence: TGTGCCAGCAGTCCTAGCTCGGCCGGACGGTACGAGCAGTACTTC. V and J are TRBV12-3 or TRBV12-4 and TRBJ2-7; a possible D gene is TRBD2 (5 bases). V was shortened by 5 bases and J by 4 bases, with 18 bases between the two germline ends. This CDR3 spans 15 amino acids.

This clonotype was recorded once. Being one base from a much bigger clone, this may be a read error. The rearrangement joins TRBV15 to TRBJ1-2; unclear D gene. Germline assignment: CDR1 LNHNV and CDR2 YYDKDF (reference sequence). The length of the CDR3 is 12 residues. CDR3 bases: TGTGCCACCAGCAGAGGTGACTATGGCGACACCTTC. It specifies CATSRGDYGDTF.

This clonotype was observed at least ten times. The chain couples TRBV5-1 to TRBJ2-5; D unresolved. CDR1 is SGHRS and CDR2 is YFSETQ in the germline V gene. The V gene lost 3 bases and the J gene lost 0 bases, with 6 bases spanning the gap. The CDR3 totals 13 residues. CDR3 sequence: CASSWADQETQYF. CDR3 DNA sequence: TGCGCCAGCAGCTGGGCAGACCAAGAGACCCAGTACTTC.

This clonotype was counted at least ten times. The gene calls are TRBV6-1 and TRBJ2-1; 8 bases are a match to TRBD2. The length of the CDR3 is 15 residues. V dropped 5 bases and J dropped 6; count of bases not matched to a gene: 9. Germline V gene sequence: CDR1 MNHNS, CDR2 SASEGT. This chain's CDR3 is CASSPQRGPGNEQFF. CDR3 DNA: TGTGCCAGCAGTCCCCAGCGGGGGCCGGGCAATGAGCAGTTCTTC.

This clonotype was observed at least ten times. The gene calls are TRBV5-1 and TRBJ2-7; no clear D. Germline V lookup: CDR1 SGHRS, CDR2 YFSETQ. Trimming took off 0 bases at V and 6 bases at J, with 10 bases between the two ends. This CDR3 has 13 residues. The CDR3 region is CASSLGQPREQYF. CDR3 bases: TGCGCCAGCAGCTTGGGGCAACCGCGCGAGCAGTACTTC.

This clonotype occurred many times. CDR3 region: CSSKGLVAYEQYF. CDR3 coding DNA: TGCAGCTCAAAGGGACTCGTCGCCTACGAGCAGTACTTC. This rearrangement joins TRBV20-1 to TRBJ2-7, with a tentative D call TRBD2 (6 bases). Germline CDR1 and CDR2: DFQATT and SNEGSKA (reference sequence). CDR3 length equals 13 residues.

This clonotype was recorded at least ten times. V usage is TRBV3-1 and J usage is TRBJ2-3; no reliable D call. This CDR3 is built from 13 residues. Per the germline V gene, CDR1 is LGHDT and CDR2 is YNNKEL (reference sequence). V lost 0 bases and J 12 bases, leaving 13 bases between the germline ends. The CDR3 is CASSQERTTDQYF. DNA for the CDR3: TGTGCCAGCAGCCAAGAGAGGACCACAGACCAGTATTTT.

Many counts were recorded for this clonotype. The chain employs TRBV5-1 and TRBJ2-1; D remains unclear. Germline V gene sequence: CDR1 SGHRS, CDR2 YFSETQ. V was pared by 2 bases and J by 5 bases, with 8 bases between. CDR3 length equals 13 residues. The CDR3 loop is CASSFEGNNEQFF. The CDR3 DNA follows: TGCGCCAGCAGCTTCGAAGGGAACAATGAGCAGTTCTTC.

This clonotype was counted between two and nine times. This chain connects TRBV5-4 to TRBJ2-3; TRBD1 or TRBD2 may be the D gene (7 bases each). Germline assignment: CDR1 SGHNT and CDR2 YYREEE (reference sequence). The CDR3 contains 15 residues. V dropped 1 base and J dropped 3 bases, with 12 bases sitting between them. CDR3 sequence reads: CASSLQGGGTDTQYF. The CDR3 DNA sequence: TGTGCCAGCAGCTTGCAGGGGGGGGGGACAGATACGCAGTATTTT.

This clonotype was counted many times. The genes are TRBV20-1 and TRBJ1-2; possible D gene TRBD1, 6 bases. Trimming removed 0 bases at V and 5 bases at J, with 13 bases between. The CDR3 length is 14 residues. CDR1 is DFQATT and CDR2 is SNEGSKA in the germline V gene (reference sequence). The CDR3 reads CSAREDRGLYGYTF. The DNA for the CDR3 is TGCAGTGCTAGAGAGGATCGGGGGCTTTATGGCTACACCTTC.

This clonotype has ten or more counts. Germline and junction disagree at one end, which may indicate a read error. The rearrangement links TRBV10-3 to TRBJ2-3, with D tentatively TRBD1 (6 bases). The CDR3 is 12 residues long. Germline CDR1 reads ENHRY; CDR2 reads SYGVKD. CDR3 nucleotide sequence: TGTGCCACCCGGGGACACACAGATACGCATTATTTT. Its translation is CATRGHTDTHYF.

This clonotype was counted ten times or more. This chain links TRBV7-9 with TRBJ2-5, with 8 bases matching TRBD2. J gave up 4 bases and V 7 bases, and 5 bases lay outside the gene matches. The germline gives CDR1 SEHNR, CDR2 FQNEAQ (reference sequence). CDR3 length: 13 residues. CDR3 protein: CASTRGGIETQYF. Here the CDR3 DNA reads TGTGCCAGCACCCGCGGGGGGATAGAGACCCAGTACTTC.

In its sample, this clonotype was seen many times. This chain joins TRBV15 and TRBJ2-1; D might be TRBD1 (6 bases). Germline V CDR1 and CDR2: LNHNV, YYDKDF (reference sequence). V dropped 1 base and J dropped 0 bases, with 7 bases sitting between them. This CDR3 contains 15 residues. In nucleotides, the CDR3 is TGTGCCACCAGCAGAGGACAGGTCTCCTACAATGAGCAGTTCTTC. As protein: CATSRGQVSYNEQFF.

Many counts were recorded for this clonotype. V usage is TRBV7-7 and J usage is TRBJ2-1; D possibly corresponds to TRBD2 (5 bases). The V end was cut by 5 bases, the J end by 8 bases, with 19 bases between. The CDR3 sequence is 15 residues long. Germline values: CDR1 SSHAT, CDR2 FNYEAQ (reference sequence). CDR3: CASSRLGLATDEQFF. The CDR3 DNA follows: TGTGCCAGCAGCCGGCTCGGGCTAGCTACGGATGAGCAGTTCTTC.